This passage covers 14 T cell receptor beta chains from one sample sequenced in a study of T cells in Graves' hyperthyroidism and ophthalmopathy. RNA transcripts gave rise to amplified TCR beta CDR3 regions. The HTBI set primed first-round TCR CDR3 RT-PCR. TCRdb used MiXCR to reprocess the multiplex PCR reads, holding one entry per CDR3 protein. The sample holds around 240,000 distinct CDR3 sequences, approximately 14% seen once. The sequencing input was blood. The origin of the receptors is a woman aged 35 to 49 with Graves' hyperthyroidism that later progressed to Graves' ophthalmopathy.

This clonotype was counted at least ten times. This chain joins TRBV27 and TRBJ2-5; tentatively, D is TRBD2 (5 bases). Germline V gene sequence: CDR1 MNHEY, CDR2 SMNVEV (reference sequence). The CDR3 has 14 residues. Trimming shortened V by 5 bases and J by 5 bases, and 15 bases separated the two germline ends. The CDR3 is CASSPTSSSETQYF. CDR3 nucleotide sequence: TGTGCCAGCAGTCCAACTAGTTCCTCTGAGACCCAGTACTTC.

This clonotype was recorded at least ten times. This chain uses TRBV20-1 with TRBJ1-2; D unresolved. The V and J ends lost 3 bases and 4 bases respectively, with 21 bases between them. Germline CDR1 is DFQATT and CDR2 is SNEGSKA (reference sequence). This CDR3 has 16 amino acids. Written as DNA, the CDR3 is TGCAGTGCTAGGCGGCGGGGAGTCACACCTTTCTATGGCTACACCTTC. It yields the protein CSARRRGVTPFYGYTF.

This clonotype has a count of ten or more. V is TRBV27 and J is TRBJ1-1; TRBD1 might be the D (5 bases). Trimming pared 6 bases from V and 0 bases from J, leaving 14 bases between. The V gene's germline CDR1 is MNHEY and CDR2 SMNVEV (reference sequence). The CDR3 is made up of 15 amino acids. The CDR3 loop reads CASRSGPFMNTEAFF. CDR3 DNA sequence: TGTGCCAGCAGGTCGGGACCGTTCATGAACACTGAAGCTTTCTTT.

This clonotype was detected many times. This rearrangement joins TRBV28 to TRBJ1-1; no definite D call. The V end was cut by 5 bases, the J end by 0 bases, with 7 bases between. The CDR3 has 13 residues. Germline CDR1 reads MDHEN; CDR2 reads SYDVKM. As DNA, the CDR3 is TGTGCCAGCAGTCATACAGTGAACACTGAAGCTTTCTTT. This codes for CASSHTVNTEAFF.

This clonotype was counted many times. The V gene is TRBV5-1, the J gene TRBJ1-1; D remains unclear. CDR3 size: 15 residues. Trimming removed 3 bases at V and 1 base at J, with 13 bases between. Germline V gene lookup returns CDR1 SGHRS and CDR2 YFSETQ. The CDR3 is CASSWVLGPNTEAFF. The CDR3 region has the DNA TGCGCCAGCAGCTGGGTTCTAGGCCCGAACACTGAAGCTTTCTTT.

This clonotype was counted between two and nine times. The rearrangement links TRBV7-9 to TRBJ1-3; no firm D call. This CDR3 has 14 amino acids. Germline CDR1 is SEHNR and CDR2 is FQNEAQ (reference sequence). The germline V and J ends were trimmed by 1 base and 2 bases, with 6 bases remaining between them. CDR3 in DNA: TGTGCCAGCAGCTTAGTCAGTACTGGAAACACCATATATTTT. Translating it yields CASSLVSTGNTIYF.

There are a few counts of this clonotype. Compared with germline, one end of the junction differs, possibly owing to a read error. The chain is built from TRBV29-1 and TRBJ1-1, with D possibly matching TRBD1 (5 bases). Germline V gene lookup returns CDR1 SQVTM and CDR2 ANQGSEA. The CDR3 runs to 14 residues. The CDR3 nucleotides are TGCAGCGTTGGGCGGGCAGGGTCGAACACTGAAGCTCTCTTT. Amino acids: CSVGRAGSNTEALF.

This chain uses TRBV5-8 with TRBJ2-2; D unresolved. Germline CDR1 SGHTS, CDR2 YDEGEE. V gave up 1 base and J gave up 2 bases, with 9 bases separating them. CDR3 length: 15 amino acids. The CDR3 nucleotides read TGTGCCAGCAGCTTGCAGCACAGAAACACCGGGGAGCTGTTTTTT. It codes for CASSLQHRNTGELFF.

This clonotype occurred many times. This sequence joins TRBV29-1 and TRBJ2-5; unclear D gene. In germline, CDR1 is SQVTM, CDR2 ANQGSEA. V dropped 4 bases and J dropped 5 bases, with 17 bases sitting between them. This CDR3 spans 14 amino acids. CDR3 loop: CSVGYGHTPETQYF. The CDR3 DNA reads TGCAGCGTTGGTTACGGCCATACGCCGGAGACCCAGTACTTC. The full variable domain, with the rest looked up from reference TRBV29-1 and TRBJ2-5, is SAVISQKPSRDICQRGTSLTIQCQVDSQVTMMFWYRQQPGQSLTLIATANQGSEATYESGFVIDKFPISRPNLTFSTLTVSNMSPEDSSIYLCSVGYGHTPETQYFGPGTRLLVL.

This clonotype was picked up many times. The chain combines TRBV5-1 with TRBJ2-1; 8 nucleotides match TRBD2. V shed 7 bases, J shed 3 bases, and the junction held 9 bases outside the gene matches. Germline CDR1 reads SGHRS; CDR2 reads YFSETQ. The CDR3 contains 15 residues. The CDR3 sequence: CASSIAGLDYNEQFF. Here the CDR3 DNA reads TGCGCCAGCTCAATAGCGGGATTAGACTACAATGAGCAGTTCTTC.

This clonotype was recorded at least ten times. The chain is built from TRBV6-1 and TRBJ2-5; no clear D gene. V dropped 6 bases and J dropped 1 base, with 12 bases sitting between them. CDR1 MNHNS and CDR2 SASEGT come from the germline V gene. This CDR3 is 14 amino acids long. The CDR3 nucleotides are TGTGCCAGCAGGTTTACAGAATTCCAAGAGACCCAGTACTTC. As protein: CASRFTEFQETQYF.

This clonotype was seen many times. This chain uses TRBV28 with TRBJ1-5, with no clear D. V dropped 3 bases and J dropped 4 bases, with 7 bases sitting between them. The V gene's germline CDR1 is MDHEN and CDR2 SYDVKM. This CDR3 spans 13 amino acids. The DNA for the CDR3 is TGTGCCAGCAGTTTGGTAGATAATCAGCCCCAGCATTTT. Translated, it gives CASSLVDNQPQHF.

The DNA of the CDR3 is TGTGCCTGGACCAACCTAGGCACTGAAGCTTTCTTT. Protein product: CAWTNLGTEAFF. The chain is built from TRBV30 and TRBJ1-1; the D is unclear. The CDR3 sequence is 12 residues long. Trimming took off 4 bases at V and 4 bases at J, with 10 bases between the two ends. Germline values: CDR1 GTSNPN, CDR2 SVGIG (reference sequence).

The sample holds one count of this clonotype. The chain couples TRBV28 to TRBJ2-1; D is perhaps TRBD2 (5 bases). The CDR3 covers 12 residues. Per the germline V gene, CDR1 is MDHEN and CDR2 is SYDVKM. The ends were cut back, 6 bases at V and 9 bases at J, with 12 bases in the middle. CDR3 region: CASSLHRGEQFF. The CDR3 DNA follows: TGTGCCAGCAGCCTCCATCGGGGTGAGCAGTTCTTC.